The 3 T cell receptor beta chains presented below share a single source sample, sequenced in a study of technical replicates of blood from a few donors. Sequencing used immunoSEQ multiplex PCR; TCRdb keeps in-frame clones, though not all of them. The sample contains some 70,000 clones, 95% to 97% of which appear only once. Sequencing used T cells isolated from PBMCs. These receptors were collected from a human donor in good health.

V usage is TRBV25-1 and J usage is TRBJ2-7; D not certain. The length of the CDR3 is 12 residues. Germline lookup yields CDR1 MGHDK and CDR2 SYGVNS. The V end lost 3 bases, the J end lost 4 bases, and 7 bases lay between the germline ends. The CDR3 sequence is CASSDGVYEQYF. The CDR3 DNA reads as TGTGCCAGCAGTGACGGAGTTTACGAGCAGTACTTC.

The chain has TRBV18 and TRBJ2-2, with no clear D. Germline V lookup: CDR1 KGHSH, CDR2 LQKENI. The CDR3 is 14 residues long. V was pared by 1 base and J by 7 bases, with 10 bases between. CDR3 region: CASSPLAPIGELFF. In DNA form, the CDR3 reads TGTGCCAGCTCACCACTAGCTCCAATCGGGGAGCTGTTTTTT.

The chain uses TRBV5-4 and TRBJ2-7, with TRBD1 as a possible D gene (5 bases). This CDR3 is 15 amino acids long. Looked up from germline, CDR1 is SGHNT and CDR2 is YYREEE (reference sequence). Trimming shortened V by 2 bases and J by 0 bases, and 12 bases separated the two germline ends. This chain's CDR3 is CASSLGYRSSYEQYF. As DNA, the CDR3 is TGTGCCAGCAGCTTAGGGTACAGGAGCTCCTACGAGCAGTACTTC.